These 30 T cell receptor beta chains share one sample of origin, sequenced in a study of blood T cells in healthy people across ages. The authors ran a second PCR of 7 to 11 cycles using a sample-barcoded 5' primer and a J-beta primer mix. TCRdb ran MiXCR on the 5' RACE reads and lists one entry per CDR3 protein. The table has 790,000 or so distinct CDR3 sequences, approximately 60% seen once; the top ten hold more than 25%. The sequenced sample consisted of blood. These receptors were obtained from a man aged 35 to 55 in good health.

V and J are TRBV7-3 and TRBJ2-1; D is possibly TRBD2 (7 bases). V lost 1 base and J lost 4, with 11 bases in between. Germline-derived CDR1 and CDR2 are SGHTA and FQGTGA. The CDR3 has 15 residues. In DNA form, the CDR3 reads TGTGCCAGCAGCTTAAGGGGGGGGCCGTACAATGAGCAGTTCTTC. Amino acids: CASSLRGGPYNEQFF.

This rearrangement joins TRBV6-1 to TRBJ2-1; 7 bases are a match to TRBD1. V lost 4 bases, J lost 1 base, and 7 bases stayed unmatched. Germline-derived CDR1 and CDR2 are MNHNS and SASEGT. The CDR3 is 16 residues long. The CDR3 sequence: CASSAPGQRSYNEQFF. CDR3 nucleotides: TGTGCCAGCAGTGCCCCGGGACAGCGATCCTACAATGAGCAGTTCTTC.

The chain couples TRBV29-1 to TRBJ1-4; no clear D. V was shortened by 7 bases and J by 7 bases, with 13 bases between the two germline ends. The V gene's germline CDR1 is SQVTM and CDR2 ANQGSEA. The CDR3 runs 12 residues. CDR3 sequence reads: CSAVDPVEKLFF. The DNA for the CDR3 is TGCAGCGCCGTAGACCCGGTTGAAAAACTGTTTTTT.

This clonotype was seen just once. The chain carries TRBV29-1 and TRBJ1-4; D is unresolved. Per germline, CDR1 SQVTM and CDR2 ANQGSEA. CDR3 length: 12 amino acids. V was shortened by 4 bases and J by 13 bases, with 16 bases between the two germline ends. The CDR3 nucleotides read TGCAGCGTTGGGCTGCTGAATTTAGGACTGTTTTTT. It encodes CSVGLLNLGLFF.

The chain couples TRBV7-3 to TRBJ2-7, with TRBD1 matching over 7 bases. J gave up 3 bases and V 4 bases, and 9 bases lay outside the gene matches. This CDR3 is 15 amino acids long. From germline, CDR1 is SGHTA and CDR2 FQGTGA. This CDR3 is CASSSPTGAIYEQYF. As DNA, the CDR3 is TGTGCCAGCAGCTCGCCTACAGGGGCCATCTACGAGCAGTACTTC.

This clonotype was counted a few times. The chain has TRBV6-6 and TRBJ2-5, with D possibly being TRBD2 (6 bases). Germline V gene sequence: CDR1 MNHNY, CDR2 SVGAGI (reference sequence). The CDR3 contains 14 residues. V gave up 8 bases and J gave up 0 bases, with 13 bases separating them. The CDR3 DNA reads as TGTGCCAGCTCTTCTGGGGGGTACCAAGAGACCCAGTACTTC. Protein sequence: CASSSGGYQETQYF.

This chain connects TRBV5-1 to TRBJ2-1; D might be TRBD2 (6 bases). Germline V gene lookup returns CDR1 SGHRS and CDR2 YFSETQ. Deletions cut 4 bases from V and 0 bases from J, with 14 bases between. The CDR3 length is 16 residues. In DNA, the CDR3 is TGCGCCAGCAGCAGAAACGGGGGAAACTCCTACAATGAGCAGTTCTTC. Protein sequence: CASSRNGGNSYNEQFF.

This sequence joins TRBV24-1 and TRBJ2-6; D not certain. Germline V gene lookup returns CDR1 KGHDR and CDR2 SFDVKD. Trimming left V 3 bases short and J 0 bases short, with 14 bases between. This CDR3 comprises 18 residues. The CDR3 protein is CATSDGLSESSGANVLTF. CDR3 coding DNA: TGTGCCACCAGTGATGGGTTGTCGGAGAGCTCTGGGGCCAACGTCCTGACTTTC.

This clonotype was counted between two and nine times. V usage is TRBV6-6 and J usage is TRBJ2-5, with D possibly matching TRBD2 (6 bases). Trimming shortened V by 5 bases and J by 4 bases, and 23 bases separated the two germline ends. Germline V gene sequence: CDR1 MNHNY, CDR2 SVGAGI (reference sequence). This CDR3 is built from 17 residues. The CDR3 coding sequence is TGTGCCAGCAGTCTAGGAGGGCAATGGGGGAGTCCAGAGACCCAGTACTTC. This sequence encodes CASSLGGQWGSPETQYF.

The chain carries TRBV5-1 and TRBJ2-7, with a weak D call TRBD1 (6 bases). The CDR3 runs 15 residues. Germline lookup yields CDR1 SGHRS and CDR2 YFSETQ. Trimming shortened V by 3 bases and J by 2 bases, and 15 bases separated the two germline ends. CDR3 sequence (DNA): TGCGCCAGCAGCTCCTACCTGACAGGAGCCTACGAGCAGTACTTC. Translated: CASSSYLTGAYEQYF.

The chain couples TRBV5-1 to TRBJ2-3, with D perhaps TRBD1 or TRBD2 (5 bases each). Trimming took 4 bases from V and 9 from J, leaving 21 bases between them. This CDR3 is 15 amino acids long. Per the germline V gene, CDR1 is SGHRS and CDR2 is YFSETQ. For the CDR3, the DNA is TGCGCCAGCAGCAATAATCACAGGAGGATAGACACGCAGTATTTT. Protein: CASSNNHRRIDTQYF.

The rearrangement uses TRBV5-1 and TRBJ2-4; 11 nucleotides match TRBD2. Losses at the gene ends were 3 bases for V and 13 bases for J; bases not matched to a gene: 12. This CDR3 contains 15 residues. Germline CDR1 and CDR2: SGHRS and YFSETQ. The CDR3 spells CASSWVAGGTYGQYF. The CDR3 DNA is TGCGCCAGCAGCTGGGTAGCGGGAGGGACCTACGGGCAGTACTTC.

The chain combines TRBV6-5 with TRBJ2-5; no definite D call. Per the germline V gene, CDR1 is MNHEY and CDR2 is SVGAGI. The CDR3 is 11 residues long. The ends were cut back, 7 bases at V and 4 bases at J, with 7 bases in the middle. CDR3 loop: CASKIGETQYF. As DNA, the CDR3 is TGTGCCAGCAAGATAGGAGAGACCCAGTACTTC.

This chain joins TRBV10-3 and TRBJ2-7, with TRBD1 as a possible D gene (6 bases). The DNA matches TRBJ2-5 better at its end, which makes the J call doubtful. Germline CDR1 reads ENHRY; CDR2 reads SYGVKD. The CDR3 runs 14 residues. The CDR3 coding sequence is TGTGCCATCAGTGAAGCTAGGACAGAAGAGACCCAGTACTTC. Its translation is CAISEARTEETQYF.

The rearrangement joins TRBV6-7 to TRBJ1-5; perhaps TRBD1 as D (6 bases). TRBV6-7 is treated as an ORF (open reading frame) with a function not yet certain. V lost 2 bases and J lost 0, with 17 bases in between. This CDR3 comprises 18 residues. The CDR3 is CASSYRVKRGISNQPQHF. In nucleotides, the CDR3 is TGTGCCAGCAGTTACAGGGTCAAAAGGGGGATTAGCAATCAGCCCCAGCATTTT.

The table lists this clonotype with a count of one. The CDR3: CASSEDSIDQPQHF. CDR3 in DNA: TGTGCCAGCAGCGAAGACAGTATTGATCAGCCCCAGCATTTT. V is TRBV12-3 or TRBV12-4 and J is TRBJ1-5; D is perhaps TRBD1 (5 bases). This CDR3 region has 14 residues. V was shortened by 6 bases and J by 5 bases, with 14 bases between the two germline ends.

CDR3 sequence reads: CASSVTARGYEQYF. Here the CDR3 DNA reads TGTGCCAGCAGTGTAACCGCCCGAGGGTACGAGCAGTACTTC. The chain employs TRBV2 and TRBJ2-7; a weak D match, TRBD2 (5 bases). The V gene lost 4 bases and the J gene lost 4 bases, with 14 bases spanning the gap. The CDR3 is made up of 14 amino acids. CDR1 and CDR2 from the germline V gene are SNHLY and FYNNEI.

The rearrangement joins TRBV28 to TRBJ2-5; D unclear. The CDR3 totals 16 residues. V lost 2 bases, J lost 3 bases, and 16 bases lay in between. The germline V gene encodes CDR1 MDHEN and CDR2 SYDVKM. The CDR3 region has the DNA TGTGCCAGCAGTTTAAGGACGACCTCCCCCGAAGAGACCCAGTACTTC. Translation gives CASSLRTTSPEETQYF.

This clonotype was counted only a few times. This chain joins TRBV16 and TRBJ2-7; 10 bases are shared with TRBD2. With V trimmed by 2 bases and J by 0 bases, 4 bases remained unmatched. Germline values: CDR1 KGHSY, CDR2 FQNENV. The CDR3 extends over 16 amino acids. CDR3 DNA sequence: TGTGCCAGCAGCCAAGTTTCTAGCGGGAGCTCCTACGAGCAGTACTTC. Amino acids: CASSQVSSGSSYEQYF.

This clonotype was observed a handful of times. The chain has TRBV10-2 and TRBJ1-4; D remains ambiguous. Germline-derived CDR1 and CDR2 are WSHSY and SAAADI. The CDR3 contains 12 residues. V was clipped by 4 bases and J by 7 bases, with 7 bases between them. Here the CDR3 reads CASSGPSEKLFF. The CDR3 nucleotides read TGCGCCAGCAGTGGTCCTTCTGAAAAACTGTTTTTT.

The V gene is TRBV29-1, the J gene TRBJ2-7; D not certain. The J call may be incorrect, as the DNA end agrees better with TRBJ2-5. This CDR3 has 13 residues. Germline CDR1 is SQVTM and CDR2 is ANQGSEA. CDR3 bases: TGCAGCGTTGAATTACGGGTTGGTGCGACCCAGTACTTC. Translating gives CSVELRVGATQYF.

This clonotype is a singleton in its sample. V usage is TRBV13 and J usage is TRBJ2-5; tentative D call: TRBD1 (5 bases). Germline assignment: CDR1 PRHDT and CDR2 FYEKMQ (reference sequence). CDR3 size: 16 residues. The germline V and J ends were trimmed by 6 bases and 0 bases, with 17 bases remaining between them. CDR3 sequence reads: CASSAAQGLNQETQYF. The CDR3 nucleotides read TGTGCCAGCAGTGCGGCGCAGGGCCTGAACCAAGAGACCCAGTACTTC.

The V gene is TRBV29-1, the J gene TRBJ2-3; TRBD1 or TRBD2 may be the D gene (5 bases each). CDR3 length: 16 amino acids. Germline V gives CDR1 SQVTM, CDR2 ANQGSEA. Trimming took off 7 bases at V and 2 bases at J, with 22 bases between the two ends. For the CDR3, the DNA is TGCAGCGCGAAGCCCGGGACGTCGGGCTACACAGATACGCAGTATTTT. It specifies CSAKPGTSGYTDTQYF.

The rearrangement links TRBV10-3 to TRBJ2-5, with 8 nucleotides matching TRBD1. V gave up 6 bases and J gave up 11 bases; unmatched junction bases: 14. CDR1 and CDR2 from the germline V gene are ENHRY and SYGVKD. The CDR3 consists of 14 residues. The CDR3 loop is CAISGQGSLDEQYF. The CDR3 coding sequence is TGTGCCATCAGCGGACAGGGATCTTTGGATGAGCAGTACTTC.

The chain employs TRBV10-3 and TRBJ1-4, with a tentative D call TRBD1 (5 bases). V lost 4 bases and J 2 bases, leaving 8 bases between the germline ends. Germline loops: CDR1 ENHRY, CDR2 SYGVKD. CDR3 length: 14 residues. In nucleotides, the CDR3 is TGTGCCATCAGTGCCGGGGCTACTAATGAAAAACTGTTTTTT. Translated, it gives CAISAGATNEKLFF.

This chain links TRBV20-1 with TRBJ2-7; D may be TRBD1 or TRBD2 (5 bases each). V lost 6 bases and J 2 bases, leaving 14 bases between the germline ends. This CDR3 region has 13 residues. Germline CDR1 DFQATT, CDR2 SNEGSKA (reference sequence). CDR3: CSAPGTVPYEQYF. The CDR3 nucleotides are TGCAGTGCCCCGGGGACGGTCCCCTACGAGCAGTACTTC.

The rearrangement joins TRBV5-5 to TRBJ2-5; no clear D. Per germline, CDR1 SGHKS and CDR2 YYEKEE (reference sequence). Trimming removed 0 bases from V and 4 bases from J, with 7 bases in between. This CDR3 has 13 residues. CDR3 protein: CASSLAPTETQYF. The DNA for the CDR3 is TGTGCCAGCAGCTTGGCACCCACAGAGACCCAGTACTTC.

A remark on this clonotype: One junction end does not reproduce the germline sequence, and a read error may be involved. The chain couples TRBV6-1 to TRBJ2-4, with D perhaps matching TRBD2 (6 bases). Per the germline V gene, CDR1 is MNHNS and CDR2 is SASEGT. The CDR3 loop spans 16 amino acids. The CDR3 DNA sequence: TGTGCCAGCAGAGAAGACGCGGGACTCCTCAAAAACATTCAGTACTTC. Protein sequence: CASREDAGLLKNIQYF.

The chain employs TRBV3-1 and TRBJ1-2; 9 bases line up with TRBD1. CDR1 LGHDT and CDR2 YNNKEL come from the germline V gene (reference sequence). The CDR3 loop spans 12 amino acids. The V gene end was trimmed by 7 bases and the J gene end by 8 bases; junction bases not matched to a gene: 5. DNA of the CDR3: TGTGCCAGCACCCTGACAGGGGGAGGCTACACCTTC. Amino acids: CASTLTGGGYTF.

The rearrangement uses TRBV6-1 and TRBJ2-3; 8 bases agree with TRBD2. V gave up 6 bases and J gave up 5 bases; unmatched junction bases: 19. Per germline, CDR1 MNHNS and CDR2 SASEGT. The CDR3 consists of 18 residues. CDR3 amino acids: CASRLQGGSGGPQDTQYF. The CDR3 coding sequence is TGTGCCAGCAGACTACAGGGTGGCTCGGGAGGGCCCCAAGATACGCAGTATTTT.